This T cell receptor (beta chain) was sequenced in a study of blood T cell repertoires in COVID-19. Trimming left V 4 bases short and J 0 bases short, with 9 bases between. The germline V gene has CDR1 SQVTM and CDR2 ANQGSEA. There are 13 residues in the CDR3. Assay used: immunoSEQ multiplex PCR; TCRdb lists only in-frame clones, some missing. The table has some 78,000 clones, around 91% seen once. The receptor's source is an elderly woman with active or convalescent COVID-19. Sequencing was performed on peripheral blood. The rearrangement uses TRBV29-1 and TRBJ1-1; no definite D call. CDR3 DNA sequence: TGCAGCGTTGCAGCGGGAGTGAACACTGAAGCTTTCTTT. Translated: CSVAAGVNTEAFF.